This T cell receptor beta chain was captured in a study of T-cell memory formation after mild COVID-19. Trimming stripped 3 bases from V and 6 bases from J, with 11 bases between. The germline V gene has CDR1 SNHLY and CDR2 FYNNEI. The CDR3 consists of 14 residues. This clonotype was counted a few times. Barcoded TCR alpha and TCR beta cDNA libraries with UMIs came from 5'RACE using constant-segment primers. TCRdb re-called the 5' RACE reads through MiXCR, storing one row per CDR3 protein. The sample carries roughly 200,000 distinct CDR3 sequences, over 7.5% recorded once. Material: PBMCs or a T cell subset sorted from them (not recorded which). This receptor was taken from a young man who had mild COVID-19 (a few samples of this study predate the infection). Cell type and time point are not known. V usage is TRBV2 and J usage is TRBJ2-2; possible D gene TRBD2, 6 bases. CDR3 region: CASSEVGGAGELFF. CDR3 nucleotide sequence: TGTGCCAGCAGTGAGGTCGGGGGAGCCGGGGAGCTGTTTTTT.